These 25 T cell receptor beta chains were sequenced from one sample in a study of Graves' ophthalmopathy and Graves' hyperthyroidism. Researchers took RNA transcripts and amplified TCR beta CDR3 regions from them. HTBI primers were employed in first-round RT-PCR, then a second-round multiplex PCR followed. TCRdb reprocessed the multiplex PCR reads with MiXCR, giving one entry per CDR3 protein. The sample includes around 40,000 distinct CDR3 sequences, around 52% of them seen just once. Input material: peripheral blood. The receptors come from an adult man with Graves' ophthalmopathy.

This clonotype was detected only a few times. The chain joins TRBV20-1 to TRBJ1-6, with a weak D call TRBD1 (5 bases). Looked up from germline, CDR1 is DFQATT and CDR2 is SNEGSKA (reference sequence). Trimming stripped 2 bases from V and 8 bases from J, with 19 bases between. CDR3 length: 16 residues. The CDR3 spells CSARKTASALHSPLHF. In DNA, the CDR3 is TGCAGTGCTAGAAAGACAGCCTCCGCGCTCCATTCACCCCTCCACTTT.

In its sample, this clonotype was seen many times. The chain couples TRBV20-1 to TRBJ2-1; 9 positions agree with TRBD2. The CDR3 has 17 amino acids. Germline assignment: CDR1 DFQATT and CDR2 SNEGSKA (reference sequence). J gave up 0 bases and V 5 bases, and 11 bases lay outside the gene matches. This CDR3 is CSAERGASVSSYNEQFF. Written as DNA, the CDR3 is TGCAGTGCTGAGCGGGGGGCCTCGGTTAGCTCCTACAATGAGCAGTTCTTC.

This clonotype was seen many times. The chain links TRBV6-2 or TRBV6-3 to TRBJ2-7; TRBD1 or TRBD2 may be the D gene (6 bases each). Germline CDR1 is MNHEY and CDR2 is SVGEGT. The CDR3 totals 15 residues. The ends were cut back, 8 bases at V and 4 bases at J, with 21 bases in the middle. The CDR3 loop is CASGPRGGRSYEQYV. CDR3 nucleotides: TGTGCCAGCGGCCCTCGAGGGGGGAGGTCTTACGAGCAGTACGTC.

The rearrangement uses TRBV6-2 or TRBV6-3 and TRBJ2-5; 8 bases map to TRBD1. The CDR3 is made up of 15 amino acids. J was trimmed by 0 bases and V by 6 bases; bases with no gene match: 6. Germline CDR1 and CDR2: MNHEY and SVGEGT. For the CDR3, the DNA is TGTGCCAGCAGACCCGGACAGGGCGACCAAGAGACCCAGTACTTC. This translates into CASRPGQGDQETQYF.

On this clonotype itself: The final CDR3 position lacks the conserved phenylalanine or tryptophan, pointing to a likely read error. CDR3 in amino acids: CASSPTTSAQFGGLFL. The CDR3 nucleotides are TGTGCCAGCAGCCCAACAACTAGCGCCCAATTCGGGGGGCTGTTTCTT. This rearrangement joins TRBV9 to TRBJ2-2; 7 nucleotides line up with TRBD2. The CDR3 length is 16 residues. Germline-derived CDR1 and CDR2 are SGDLS and YYNGEE.

This clonotype was counted many times. The chain couples TRBV13 to TRBJ1-2; no firm D call. This CDR3 spans 12 amino acids. V shed 5 bases and J shed 0 bases, with 4 bases lying between them. Germline loops: CDR1 PRHDT, CDR2 FYEKMQ (reference sequence). The CDR3 DNA reads as TGTGCCAGCAGCCAAGCTAACTATGGCTACACCTTC. Protein sequence: CASSQANYGYTF. Using reference TRBV13 and TRBJ1-2 for the parts outside the CDR3, the full variable domain is AAGVIQSPRHLIKEKRETATLKCYPIPRHDTVYWYQQGPGQDPQFLISFYEKMQSDKGSIPDRFSAQQFSDYHSELNMSSLELGDSALYFCASSQANYGYTFGSGTRLTVV.

The V and J genes are TRBV9 and TRBJ2-7, with 9 bases fitting TRBD2. CDR1 and CDR2 (germline): SGDLS, YYNGEE. The CDR3 contains 14 residues. J was trimmed by 4 bases and V by 5 bases; bases with no gene match: 7. The CDR3 sequence: CASSPTSGQYEQYF. DNA of the CDR3: TGTGCCAGCAGTCCGACTAGCGGACAGTACGAGCAGTACTTC.

This chain uses TRBV9 with TRBJ2-5; TRBD2 aligns across 8 bases. Germline V gene sequence: CDR1 SGDLS, CDR2 YYNGEE. CDR3 size: 15 residues. J gave up 3 bases and V 0 bases, and 4 bases lay outside the gene matches. This CDR3 reads CASSVAAGVEETQYF. In DNA form, the CDR3 reads TGTGCCAGCAGCGTAGCAGCGGGAGTGGAAGAGACCCAGTACTTC.

Many counts were recorded for this clonotype. This may be a read error, as it is one base from a much larger clone. V usage is TRBV20-1 and J usage is TRBJ2-7, with TRBD2 identical over 10 bases. V lost 4 bases to trimming and J lost 3 bases; unmatched junction nucleotides: 21. CDR1 and CDR2 from the germline V gene are DFQATT and SNEGSKA (reference sequence). There are 19 residues in the CDR3. In nucleotides, the CDR3 is TGCAGTGCTACCCTTGTTCCTAGCGGGAGTGGGGGGGGCGACTACGAGCAGTACTTC. Translated: CSATLVPSGSGGGDYEQYF.

The chain combines TRBV20-1 with TRBJ1-6, with D hard to call. The CDR3 contains 15 residues. Germline lookup yields CDR1 DFQATT and CDR2 SNEGSKA (reference sequence). V was clipped by 1 base and J by 7 bases, with 14 bases between them. The chain's CDR3 is CSARALTLGNSPLHF. The CDR3 nucleotides are TGCAGTGCTAGAGCTTTGACCTTGGGCAATTCACCCCTCCACTTT.

A single count supports this clonotype. This chain connects TRBV20-1 to TRBJ2-7; D may be TRBD2 (6 bases). There are 14 residues in the CDR3. Germline-derived CDR1 and CDR2 are DFQATT and SNEGSKA (reference sequence). V was cut by 5 bases and J by 2 bases, with 16 bases left in between. The CDR3 sequence: CSAPRDLQTYEQYF. In DNA, the CDR3 is TGCAGTGCTCCCCGGGACTTACAAACCTACGAGCAGTACTTC.

This clonotype was seen a few times. V gene TRBV7-9 combines with J gene TRBJ2-5; D is unclear. CDR1 is SEHNR, CDR2 FQNEAQ, per germline (reference sequence). Deletions cut 3 bases from V and 7 bases from J, with 6 bases between. This CDR3 comprises 11 residues. The CDR3 DNA follows: TGTGCCAGCAGCTTGGAAGGGACCCAGTACTTC. Translation: CASSLEGTQYF.

This clonotype was observed at least ten times. The chain uses TRBV7-3 and TRBJ2-5; 8 bases line up with TRBD1. Germline values: CDR1 SGHTA, CDR2 FQGTGA. V was clipped by 5 bases and J by 1 base; unmatched bases: 6. The CDR3 is made up of 15 amino acids. This CDR3 reads CASSPGQGGQETQYF. The CDR3 DNA reads TGTGCCAGCAGCCCCGGACAGGGTGGCCAAGAGACCCAGTACTTC.

This clonotype is classed as medium-sized. V usage is TRBV10-3 and J usage is TRBJ1-2, with D perhaps TRBD1 (6 bases). The CDR3 sequence is 13 residues long. The germline V gene has CDR1 ENHRY and CDR2 SYGVKD. Trimming removed 10 bases from V and 2 bases from J, with 14 bases in between. The CDR3 DNA is TGTGCCACCTCACAGGGCGCGAACTATGGCTACACCTTC. Amino acid sequence: CATSQGANYGYTF.

Ten or more counts support this clonotype. The rearrangement joins TRBV6-1 to TRBJ2-3; TRBD2 aligns across 13 bases. The V segment lost 4 bases and the J segment 5 bases; nucleotides outside the gene matches: 0. The CDR3 consists of 14 residues. CDR1 is MNHNS and CDR2 is SASEGT in the germline V gene. The CDR3 sequence: CASSGLAGGDTQYF. As DNA, the CDR3 is TGTGCCAGCAGTGGACTAGCGGGGGGAGATACGCAGTATTTT.

CDR3 sequence reads: CSVSSGTGGVGNYGYTF. CDR3 DNA sequence: TGCAGCGTCTCATCCGGGACAGGGGGCGTCGGTAACTATGGCTACACCTTC. The chain has TRBV29-1 and TRBJ1-2, with TRBD1 matching over 12 bases. Per the germline V gene, CDR1 is SQVTM and CDR2 is ANQGSEA. The CDR3 consists of 17 residues. Losses at the gene ends were 6 bases for V and 1 base for J; bases not matched to a gene: 12.

This clonotype was seen only once. V gene TRBV7-2 combines with J gene TRBJ1-5; D not certain. Germline V gene lookup returns CDR1 SGHTA and CDR2 FQGNSA. V lost 10 bases and J lost 0, with 13 bases in between. The CDR3 runs to 14 residues. The CDR3 spells CATSAEPSNQPQHF. CDR3 nucleotides: TGTGCCACCTCGGCGGAACCTAGCAATCAGCCCCAGCATTTT.

The V and J genes are TRBV15 and TRBJ2-5; TRBD2 is a possible D gene (5 bases). Germline V gives CDR1 LNHNV, CDR2 YYDKDF (reference sequence). V was cut by 0 bases and J by 2 bases, with 13 bases left in between. The CDR3 contains 16 residues. DNA of the CDR3: TGTGCCACCAGCAGAGATGTGGGAGTAACTCAAGAGACCCAGTACTTC. Translated, it gives CATSRDVGVTQETQYF.

This clonotype was counted at least ten times. This chain links TRBV6-1 with TRBJ1-4, with 7 bases lining up with TRBD1. The CDR3 has 14 amino acids. CDR1 MNHNS and CDR2 SASEGT come from the germline V gene. V lost 7 bases and J lost 8; bases outside the gene matches: 10. CDR3 in amino acids: CASTSTGVKEKLFF. Here the CDR3 DNA reads TGTGCCAGCACCTCCACAGGGGTTAAAGAAAAACTGTTTTTT.

The V and J genes are TRBV7-4 and TRBJ2-7, with 9 nucleotides matching TRBD2. The length of the CDR3 is 13 residues. The junction had 5 bases not matched to a gene; V was cut back by 5 bases and J by 6 bases. Per the germline V gene, CDR1 is SGHVT and CDR2 is SQSDAQ. The CDR3 region is CASSQEAGGEQYF. The CDR3, as DNA: TGTGCCAGCAGCCAAGAAGCGGGAGGCGAGCAGTACTTC.

This clonotype was recorded at least ten times. The chain uses TRBV6-6 and TRBJ2-1; D not resolved. Germline values: CDR1 MNHNY, CDR2 SVGAGI (reference sequence). The CDR3 totals 15 residues. V was shortened by 0 bases and J by 4 bases, with 10 bases between the two germline ends. The CDR3 DNA is TGTGCCAGCAGTTACTCGACGACCCCTTACAATGAGCAGTTCTTC. Its translation: CASSYSTTPYNEQFF.

This clonotype has a handful of counts. This clone may be a read error of a much larger clone one base away. The rearrangement uses TRBV5-4 and TRBJ2-5; D might be TRBD1 (5 bases). V shed 4 bases and J shed 0 bases, with 7 bases lying between them. The CDR3 has 13 residues. Germline lookup yields CDR1 SGHNT and CDR2 YYREEE (reference sequence). The CDR3 region is CASSPQDQETQYF. The CDR3 nucleotides read TGTGCCAGCAGCCCACAGGACCAAGAGACCCAGTACTTC.

This chain joins TRBV6-1 and TRBJ1-1, with D possibly matching TRBD1 (5 bases). Germline V gives CDR1 MNHNS, CDR2 SASEGT. V lost 5 bases and J lost 7, with 17 bases in between. The CDR3 consists of 14 residues. The CDR3 here is CASSTRDAGVEAFF. For the CDR3, the DNA is TGTGCCAGCAGTACCCGGGACGCTGGCGTTGAAGCTTTCTTT.

A word on this clonotype: No conserved phenylalanine or tryptophan ends this CDR3, so it is likely a read error. The chain recombines TRBV5-1 with TRBJ2-2, with TRBD2 as a possible D gene (6 bases). Between the trimmed V and J ends, which lost 0 bases and 6 bases, there was a span of 24 bases. Germline CDR1 and CDR2: SGHRS and YFSETQ. The CDR3 contains 19 residues. Here the CDR3 reads CASSLEGSGGIGIAGELFY. In DNA, the CDR3 is TGCGCCAGCAGCTTGGAAGGTAGCGGAGGGATCGGTATTGCCGGGGAGCTGTTTTAT.

Points on this clonotype: One junction end disagrees with the germline gene, perhaps due to a read error. This chain joins TRBV7-2 and TRBJ2-3, with 10 bases fitting TRBD2. Germline V gives CDR1 SGHTA, CDR2 FQGNSA. The CDR3 has 15 amino acids. In DNA, the CDR3 is TGTGCCAGCAGCCGCGGGGGGACTAGCGCAGATACACAGTATTTT. This encodes CASSRGGTSADTQYF.